A single sample gave rise to the 14 T cell receptor beta chains below, sequenced in a study of T-cell reconstitution after alpha-beta-depleted transplantation in children. Unique molecular identifiers were built into the TCRbeta library. TCRdb ran MiXCR on the PCR reads and lists one entry per CDR3 protein. The table records hundreds of thousands of distinct CDR3 sequences, approximately 16% of them present only once. The sample consisted of PBMCs from the stem cell graft donor, taken from the stem cell graft. These receptors all come from a human donor who donated a stem cell graft to a child with acute myeloid leukemia.

This clonotype has just a few counts. The chain carries TRBV29-1 and TRBJ1-2; 7 bases align to TRBD1. Germline-derived CDR1 and CDR2 are SQVTM and ANQGSEA. V was clipped by 6 bases and J by 6 bases; unmatched bases: 7. This CDR3 is built from 12 residues. CDR3 amino acids: CSVAMTGNGYTF. CDR3 coding DNA: TGCAGCGTCGCTATGACAGGGAATGGCTACACCTTC.

This clonotype was picked up many times. V gene TRBV5-1 combines with J gene TRBJ1-2; TRBD1 is a possible D gene (5 bases). Germline CDR1 and CDR2: SGHRS and YFSETQ. V was shortened by 0 bases and J by 8 bases, with 17 bases between the two germline ends. The length of the CDR3 is 15 residues. The CDR3 reads CASSLERQGNGGYTF. The CDR3 DNA is TGCGCCAGCAGCTTGGAGCGGCAGGGTAATGGCGGCTACACCTTC.

The V call is TRBV12-3 or TRBV12-4, the J call TRBJ2-5; D is unclear. The CDR3 totals 13 residues. The V end lost 2 bases, the J end lost 3 bases, and 7 bases lay between the germline ends. The CDR3 reads CASSLKHEETQYF. For the CDR3, the DNA is TGTGCCAGCAGTTTAAAGCATGAAGAGACCCAGTACTTC.

Ten or more counts support this clonotype. The V gene is TRBV24-1, the J gene TRBJ2-3, with D perhaps TRBD1 (6 bases). Germline assignment: CDR1 KGHDR and CDR2 SFDVKD. The CDR3 covers 16 residues. Trimming removed 1 base at V and 2 bases at J, with 12 bases between. The CDR3 DNA sequence: TGTGCCACCAGTGATTTTCGAAACAGGGACACAGATACGCAGTATTTT. Residues: CATSDFRNRDTDTQYF.

This clonotype was seen many times. The genes are TRBV2 and TRBJ2-1, with D tentatively TRBD1 or TRBD2 (6 bases each). V dropped 5 bases and J dropped 4 bases, with 15 bases sitting between them. The CDR3 extends over 15 amino acids. Germline CDR1 is SNHLY and CDR2 is FYNNEI. The CDR3 DNA sequence: TGTGCCAGCAGTTCTCGTGGGGGGCCTTACAATGAGCAGTTCTTC. Its translation: CASSSRGGPYNEQFF.

The chain employs TRBV5-1 and TRBJ1-3; 7 bases match TRBD1. Germline lookup yields CDR1 SGHRS and CDR2 YFSETQ. This CDR3 has 16 residues. The V segment lost 5 bases and the J segment 0 bases; nucleotides outside the gene matches: 8. CDR3 DNA sequence: TGCGCCAGCAGGCTGACGGGACAGAACTCTGGAAACACCATATATTTT. It codes for CASRLTGQNSGNTIYF.

This clonotype came up a few times. The chain is built from TRBV20-1 and TRBJ2-7, with D uncertain. CDR3 length: 13 residues. Germline V lookup: CDR1 DFQATT, CDR2 SNEGSKA (reference sequence). Trimming took 1 base from V and 2 from J, leaving 9 bases between them. For the CDR3, the DNA is TGCAGTGCTAGAGGACTGCAAACCTACGAGCAGTACGTC. Encoded protein: CSARGLQTYEQYV.

This chain connects TRBV4-3 to TRBJ1-1; D is perhaps TRBD1 (5 bases). The V gene's germline CDR1 is LGHNA and CDR2 YSLEER. V lost 0 bases and J 3 bases, leaving 17 bases between the germline ends. The CDR3 loop spans 17 amino acids. The CDR3 spells CASSQDQRGPGYTEAFF. The CDR3, as DNA: TGCGCCAGCAGCCAAGATCAAAGGGGCCCTGGGTACACTGAAGCTTTCTTT.

J is TRBJ1-6 and V is TRBV12-3 or TRBV12-4, with a possible D match to TRBD1 (5 bases). V was clipped by 2 bases and J by 7 bases, with 15 bases between them. The CDR3 contains 16 residues. Here the CDR3 DNA reads TGTGCCAGCAGTTTAAAGTCTCCGGGGCAGAATTCACCCCTCCACTTT. Translation gives CASSLKSPGQNSPLHF.

The chain uses TRBV30 and TRBJ2-1; a weak D match, TRBD1 (5 bases). CDR1 is GTSNPN and CDR2 is SVGIG in the germline V gene (reference sequence). Trimming shortened V by 0 bases and J by 10 bases, and 13 bases separated the two germline ends. The CDR3 totals 13 residues. CDR3 DNA: TGTGCCTGGAGTGTGGGTCAGGGAAGGGAGCAGTTCTTC. This encodes CAWSVGQGREQFF.

This clonotype was seen more than once but under ten times. The V and J genes are TRBV20-1 and TRBJ2-7, with 9 bases lining up with TRBD2. V dropped 0 bases and J dropped 2; count of bases not matched to a gene: 5. The CDR3 runs to 15 residues. The germline V gene encodes CDR1 DFQATT and CDR2 SNEGSKA (reference sequence). CDR3 nucleotide sequence: TGCAGTGCTAGAGATTTCCCTAGCGGGGCCTACGAGCAGTACTTC. Its translation is CSARDFPSGAYEQYF.

This clonotype was observed a few times. The J gene is TRBJ2-4, the V gene TRBV20-1; D gene ambiguous. The CDR3 loop spans 14 amino acids. Per germline, CDR1 DFQATT and CDR2 SNEGSKA (reference sequence). V was shortened by 3 bases and J by 0 bases, with 9 bases between the two germline ends. The CDR3 is CSARMGLAKNIQYF. Here the CDR3 DNA reads TGCAGTGCTAGGATGGGTTTAGCCAAAAACATTCAGTACTTC.

This clonotype showed up many times. This rearrangement joins TRBV20-1 to TRBJ1-3, with D hard to call. The CDR3 runs to 13 residues. From germline, CDR1 is DFQATT and CDR2 SNEGSKA (reference sequence). The germline V and J ends were trimmed by 6 bases and 0 bases, with 9 bases remaining between them. CDR3 nucleotide sequence: TGCAGTGCCGAGTCTAACTCTGGAAACACCATATATTTT. Its translation is CSAESNSGNTIYF.

This clonotype showed up just a few times. CDR3 protein: CASSLNGRAETQYF. The DNA of the CDR3 is TGCGCCAGCAGCTTGAATGGCAGGGCGGAGACCCAGTACTTC. The V and J genes are TRBV5-1 and TRBJ2-5; possible D gene TRBD1, 5 bases. V lost 1 base, J lost 5 bases, and 12 bases lay in between. Germline V gene lookup returns CDR1 SGHRS and CDR2 YFSETQ. There are 14 residues in the CDR3.